One and the same sample provided the 8 T cell receptor beta chains below, sequenced in a study of shared clonotypes between healthy human individuals. Data came from immunoSEQ multiplex PCR; TCRdb stores just in-frame clones and leaves some out. Here the sample spans 1.6 million or so clones, roughly 95% being singletons. The sample comprised naive CD4+ T cells sorted from blood. The subset is: CD45RA+ positively selected. These receptors were collected from a man under 40 in good health.

The chain links TRBV15 to TRBJ2-2; D not certain. Trimming pared 6 bases from V and 5 bases from J, leaving 13 bases between. The V gene's germline CDR1 is LNHNV and CDR2 YYDKDF (reference sequence). The CDR3 length is 14 residues. The CDR3 DNA reads as TGTGCCACCAGTAAGAGTTCAGGTACCGGGGAGCTGTTTTTT. Translating gives CATSKSSGTGELFF. Full variable domain (outside the CDR3, taken from reference TRBV15 and TRBJ2-2): DAMVIQNPRYQVTQFGKPVTLSCSQTLNHNVMYWYQQKSSQAPKLLFHYYDKDFNNEADTPDNFQSRRPNTSFCFLDIRSPGLGDTAMYLCATSKSSGTGELFFGEGSRLTVL.

The chain is built from TRBV19 and TRBJ2-3; 7 bases fit TRBD2. CDR1 is LNHDA, CDR2 SQIVND, per germline (reference sequence). The trim removed 6 bases at V and 7 bases at J, leaving 16 bases unmatched. The length of the CDR3 is 16 residues. DNA of the CDR3: TGTGCCAGTAGAGAAAATGGAGGCGGGAGTATGTATACGCAGTATTTT. Amino acids: CASRENGGGSMYTQYF. The full variable domain, rest sourced from reference TRBV19 and TRBJ2-3, is DGGITQSPKYLFRKEGQNVTLSCEQNLNHDAMYWYRQDPGQGLRLIYYSQIVNDFQKGDIAEGYSVSREKKESFPLTVTSAQKNPTAFYLCASRENGGGSMYTQYFGPGTRLTVL.

The chain carries TRBV28 and TRBJ2-1, with D perhaps matching TRBD2 (7 bases). The ends were cut back, 7 bases at V and 0 bases at J, with 19 bases in the middle. Germline V lookup: CDR1 MDHEN, CDR2 SYDVKM. The CDR3 contains 17 residues. CDR3 DNA: TGTGCCAGCATTGAGGGGGGGGAAAGGCGCTCCTACAATGAGCAGTTCTTC. Translated, it gives CASIEGGERRSYNEQFF.

In DNA, the CDR3 is TGTGCCAGCAGTGATACGGGGGCCCCTAATGAAAAACTGTTTTTT. It yields the protein CASSDTGAPNEKLFF. This rearrangement joins TRBV6-1 to TRBJ1-4; D might be TRBD1 (6 bases). This CDR3 contains 15 residues. V lost 3 bases and J 3 bases, leaving 11 bases between the germline ends. Germline CDR1 reads MNHNS; CDR2 reads SASEGT.

The chain links TRBV6-4 to TRBJ1-5; D not certain. The CDR3 runs 18 residues. V lost 2 bases, J lost 0 bases, and 17 bases lay in between. Germline-derived CDR1 and CDR2 are MRHNA and SNTAGT. CDR3 loop: CASSDKVSNTDSNQPQHF. CDR3 nucleotides: TGTGCCAGCAGTGACAAAGTTTCTAATACAGATAGCAATCAGCCCCAGCATTTT.

Worth noting for this clone: In the same sample, other DNA sequences code for this CDR3. This chain joins TRBV7-6 and TRBJ2-3; D remains unclear. Germline V lookup: CDR1 SGHVS, CDR2 FNYEAQ. There are 14 residues in the CDR3. Trimming cost V 1 base and J 3 bases, with 8 bases left between them. The CDR3 loop reads CASSLGTGTDTQYF. Here the CDR3 DNA reads TGTGCCAGCAGCTTAGGTACGGGTACAGATACGCAGTATTTT.

The chain is built from TRBV5-1 and TRBJ2-1; 10 positions agree with TRBD2. The length of the CDR3 is 16 residues. Trimming at V came to 4 bases and at J to 6 bases, leaving 10 bases not matched to a gene. Germline CDR1 and CDR2: SGHRS and YFSETQ. In DNA form, the CDR3 reads TGCGCCAGCAGCCCCCCCCTAGCGGGAGACTCCAATGAGCAGTTCTTC. Translation gives CASSPPLAGDSNEQFF.

The chain is built from TRBV19 and TRBJ2-5; 7 bases map to TRBD2. V was pared by 7 bases and J by 4 bases, with 12 bases of the junction left unmatched. This CDR3 contains 15 residues. Germline-derived CDR1 and CDR2 are LNHDA and SQIVND (reference sequence). The DNA for the CDR3 is TGTGCCAGTAAGAGCGGGGCGGGAGCCCCAGAGACCCAGTACTTC. Protein product: CASKSGAGAPETQYF.